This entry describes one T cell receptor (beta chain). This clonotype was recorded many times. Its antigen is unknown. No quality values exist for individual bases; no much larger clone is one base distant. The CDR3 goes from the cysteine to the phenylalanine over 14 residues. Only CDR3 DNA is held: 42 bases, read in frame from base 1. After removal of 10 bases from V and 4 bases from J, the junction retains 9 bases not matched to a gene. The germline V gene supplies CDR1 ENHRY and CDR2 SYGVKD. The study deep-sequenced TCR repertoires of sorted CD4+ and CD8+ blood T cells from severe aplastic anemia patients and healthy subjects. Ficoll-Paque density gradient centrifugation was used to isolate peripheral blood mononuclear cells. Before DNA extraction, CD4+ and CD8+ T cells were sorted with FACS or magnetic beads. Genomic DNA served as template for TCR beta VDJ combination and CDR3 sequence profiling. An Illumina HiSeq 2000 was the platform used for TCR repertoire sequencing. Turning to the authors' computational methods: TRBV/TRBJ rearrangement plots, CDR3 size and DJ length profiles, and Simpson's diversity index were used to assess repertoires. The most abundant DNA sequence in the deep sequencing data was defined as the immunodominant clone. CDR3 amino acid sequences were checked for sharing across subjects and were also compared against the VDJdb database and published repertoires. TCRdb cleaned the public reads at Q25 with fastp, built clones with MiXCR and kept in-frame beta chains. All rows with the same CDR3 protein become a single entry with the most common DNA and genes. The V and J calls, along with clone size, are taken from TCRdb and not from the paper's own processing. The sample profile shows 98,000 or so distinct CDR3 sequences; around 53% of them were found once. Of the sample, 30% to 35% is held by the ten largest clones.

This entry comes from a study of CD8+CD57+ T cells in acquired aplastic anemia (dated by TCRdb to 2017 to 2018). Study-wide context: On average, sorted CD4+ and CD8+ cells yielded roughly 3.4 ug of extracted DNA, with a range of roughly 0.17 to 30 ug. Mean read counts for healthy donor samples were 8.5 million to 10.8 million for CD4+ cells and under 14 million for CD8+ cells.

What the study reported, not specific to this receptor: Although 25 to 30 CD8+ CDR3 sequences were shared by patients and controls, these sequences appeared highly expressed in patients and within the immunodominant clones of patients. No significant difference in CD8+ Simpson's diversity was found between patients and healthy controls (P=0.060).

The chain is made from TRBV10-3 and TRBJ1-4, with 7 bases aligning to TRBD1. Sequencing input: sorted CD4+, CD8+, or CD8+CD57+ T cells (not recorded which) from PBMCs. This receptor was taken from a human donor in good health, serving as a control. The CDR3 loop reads CASVRGQLNEKLFF. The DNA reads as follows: TGTGCCAGCGTTCGGGGACAGCTTAATGAAAAACTGTTTTTT.